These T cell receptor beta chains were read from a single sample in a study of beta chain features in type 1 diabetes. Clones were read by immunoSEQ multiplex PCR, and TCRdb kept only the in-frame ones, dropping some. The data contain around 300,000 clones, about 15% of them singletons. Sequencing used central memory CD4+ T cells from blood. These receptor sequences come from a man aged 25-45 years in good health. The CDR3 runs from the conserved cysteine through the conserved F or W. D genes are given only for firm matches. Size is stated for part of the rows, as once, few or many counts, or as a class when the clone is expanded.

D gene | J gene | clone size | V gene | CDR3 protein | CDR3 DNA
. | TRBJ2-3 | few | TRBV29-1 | CSVGGNSDTQYF | TGCAGCGTTGGTGGGAACTCAGATACGCAGTATTTT
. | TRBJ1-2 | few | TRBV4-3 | CASTAAGANYGYTF | TGCGCCAGCACCGCTGCGGGGGCTAACTATGGCTACACCTTC
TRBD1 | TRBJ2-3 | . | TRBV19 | CASSANRGLGTDTQYF | TGTGCCAGTAGTGCTAACAGGGGGCTGGGAACAGATACGCAGTATTTT
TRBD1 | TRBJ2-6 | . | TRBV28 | CASRAPGGGANVLTF | TGTGCCAGCAGGGCCCCAGGGGGTGGGGCCAACGTCCTGACTTTC
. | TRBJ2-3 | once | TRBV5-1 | CASSWGGQSDTQYF | TGCGCCAGCAGCTGGGGAGGACAGTCGGATACGCAGTATTTT
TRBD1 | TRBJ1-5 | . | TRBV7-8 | CASSLVAGGGQPQHF | TGTGCCAGCAGCTTAGTTGCAGGGGGCGGTCAGCCCCAGCATTTT
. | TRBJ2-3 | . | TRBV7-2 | CASSLDHYRADTQYF | TGTGCCAGCAGCTTAGATCACTATCGCGCAGATACGCAGTATTTT
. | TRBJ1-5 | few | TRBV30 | CAWSRVNQPQHF | TGTGCCTGGAGCAGGGTCAATCAGCCCCAGCATTTT
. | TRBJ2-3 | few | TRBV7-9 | CASSPSLSTDTQYF | TGTGCCAGCAGCCCCTCTCTGAGCACAGATACGCAGTATTTT
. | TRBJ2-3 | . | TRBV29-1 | CSARSRPSTDTQYF | TGCAGCGCCCGGAGTCGCCCTAGCACAGATACGCAGTATTTT
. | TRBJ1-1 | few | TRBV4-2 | CASSQTGTLNTEAFF | TGTGCCAGCAGCCAAACCGGGACACTGAACACTGAAGCTTTCTTT
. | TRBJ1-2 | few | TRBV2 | CASSVGPRGGYTF | TGTGCCAGCAGTGTAGGGCCCCGGGGGGGCTACACCTTC
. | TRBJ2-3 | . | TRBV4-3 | CASSQDVVPRGSDTQYF | TGCGCCAGCAGCCAAGACGTTGTCCCGAGGGGATCAGATACGCAGTATTTT
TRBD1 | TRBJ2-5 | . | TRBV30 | CAWSTGQAWETQYF | TGTGCCTGGAGTACGGGACAGGCTTGGGAGACCCAGTACTTC
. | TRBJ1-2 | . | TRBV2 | CASSEASWTNFYGYTF | TGTGCCAGCAGTGAAGCGTCGTGGACAAATTTCTATGGCTACACCTTC
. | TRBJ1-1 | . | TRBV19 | CASSMAAGEAFF | TGTGCCAGTAGTATGGCGGCAGGTGAAGCTTTCTTT
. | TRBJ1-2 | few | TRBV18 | CASSPQLGGNGYTF | TGTGCCAGCTCACCACAGTTGGGTGGTAATGGCTACACCTTC
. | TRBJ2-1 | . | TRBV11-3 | CASSSLREGEQFF | TGTGCCAGCAGCTCCCTACGTGAGGGTGAGCAGTTCTTC
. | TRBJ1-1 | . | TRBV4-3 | CASSQVQGLNTEAFF | TGCGCCAGCAGCCAAGTACAGGGCTTGAACACTGAAGCTTTCTTT
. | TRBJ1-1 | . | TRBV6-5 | CASSPNWGRAFF | TGTGCCAGCAGCCCGAACTGGGGTCGGGCTTTCTTT
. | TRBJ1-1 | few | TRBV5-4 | CASSLGGDFRAFF | TGTGCCAGCAGCTTGGGTGGGGACTTTAGAGCTTTCTTT
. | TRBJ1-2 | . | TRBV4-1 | CASSQDSGGLAYGYTF | TGCGCCAGCAGCCAAGATTCGGGAGGGTTGGCCTATGGCTACACCTTC
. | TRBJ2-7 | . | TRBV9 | CASSVNTQYEQYF | TGTGCCAGCAGCGTAAATACCCAGTACGAGCAGTACTTC
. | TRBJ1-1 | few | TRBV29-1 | CSVQSNKAEAFF | TGCAGCGTCCAGTCGAACAAGGCTGAAGCTTTCTTT
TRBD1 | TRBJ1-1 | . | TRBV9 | CASSAGTGLNTEAFF | TGTGCCAGCAGCGCCGGGACAGGGTTGAACACTGAAGCTTTCTTT
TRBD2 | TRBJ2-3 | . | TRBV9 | CASSPGGWFTDTQYF | TGTGCCAGCAGCCCGGGGGGGTGGTTCACAGATACGCAGTATTTT
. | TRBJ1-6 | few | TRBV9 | CASSPNRNSPLHF | TGTGCCAGCAGCCCCAACAGAAATTCACCCCTCCACTTT
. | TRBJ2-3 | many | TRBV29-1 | CSVEEGRGDTQYF | TGCAGCGTTGAAGAGGGGAGAGGAGATACGCAGTATTTT
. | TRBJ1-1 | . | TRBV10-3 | CAISAARGRLGTEAFF | TGTGCCATCAGTGCCGCCAGGGGACGATTGGGGACTGAAGCTTTCTTT
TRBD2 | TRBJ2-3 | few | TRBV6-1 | CASSEGSGSIGTQYF | TGTGCCAGCAGTGAAGGGAGCGGGAGCATTGGTACGCAGTATTTT
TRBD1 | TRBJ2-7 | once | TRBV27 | CASSSSGQGAYEQYF | TGTGCCAGCAGTTCCTCCGGACAGGGCGCCTACGAGCAGTACTTC
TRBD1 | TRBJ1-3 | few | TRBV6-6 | CASSIRTGTGNTIYF | TGTGCCAGCAGTATCCGGACAGGGACAGGAAACACCATATATTTT
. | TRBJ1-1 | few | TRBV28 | CASSLLLGETEAFF | TGTGCCAGCAGTTTGCTTCTAGGGGAAACTGAAGCTTTCTTT
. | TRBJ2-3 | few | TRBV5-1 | CASSFTSGADTQYF | TGCGCCAGCAGCTTCACTAGTGGGGCAGATACGCAGTATTTT
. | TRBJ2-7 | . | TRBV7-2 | CASSLGGKSEQYF | TGTGCCAGCAGCTTAGGGGGTAAGAGCGAGCAGTACTTC
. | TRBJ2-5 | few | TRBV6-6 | CAISEFAKETQYF | TGTGCCATCAGTGAGTTTGCGAAAGAGACCCAGTACTTC
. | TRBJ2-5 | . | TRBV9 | CASSGAGMETQYF | TGTGCCAGCAGCGGGGCAGGAATGGAGACCCAGTACTTC
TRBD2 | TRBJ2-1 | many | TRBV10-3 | CATWDSGSNEQFF | TGTGCCACCTGGGATAGCGGGAGCAATGAGCAGTTCTTC
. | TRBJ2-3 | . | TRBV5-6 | CASSVGLRYGDNTDTQYF | TGTGCCAGCAGCGTAGGTCTCCGCTACGGGGATAACACAGATACGCAGTATTTT
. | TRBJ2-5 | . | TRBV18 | CASSPPSAQGATQYF | TGTGCCAGCTCACCCCCTTCGGCCCAAGGGGCGACCCAGTACTTC
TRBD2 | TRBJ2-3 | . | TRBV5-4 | CASSRGTSGVPRTDTQYF | TGTGCCAGCAGCAGAGGGACTAGCGGGGTCCCTCGCACAGATACGCAGTATTTT
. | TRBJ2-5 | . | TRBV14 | CASSFLRGRGGETQYF | TGTGCCAGCAGCTTCCTTCGGGGGCGCGGTGGAGAGACCCAGTACTTC
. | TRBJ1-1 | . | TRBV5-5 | CASSGRGPKDTEAFF | TGTGCCAGCAGCGGGAGGGGTCCCAAGGACACTGAAGCTTTCTTT
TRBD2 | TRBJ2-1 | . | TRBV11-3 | CASSVTSGMVENEQFF | TGTGCCAGCAGCGTAACTAGCGGGATGGTGGAAAATGAGCAGTTCTTC
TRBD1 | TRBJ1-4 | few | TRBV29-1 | CSVGQGREKLFF | TGCAGCGTTGGACAGGGGCGGGAAAAACTGTTTTTT